This T cell receptor beta chain is drawn from a study of patients and donors after allogeneic stem cell transplantation. The CDR3 consists of 12 residues. Germline loops: CDR1 SGHDT, CDR2 YYEEEE. Trimming removed 5 bases at V and 6 bases at J, with 9 bases between. Using its own MiXCR run on the RT-PCR reads, TCRdb lists one record per CDR3 protein. The table records approximately 170,000 distinct CDR3 sequences, roughly 31% of them present only once. This chain connects TRBV5-6 to TRBJ2-1; D gene unclear. This receptor was obtained from a human donor who was either an allogeneic HSCT recipient or a stem cell or donor lymphocyte infusion donor (not recorded which). It is not recorded whose cells these are; they may come from a transplant donor. Material: blood, either unsorted or a sorted T cell fraction (not recorded which). The DNA of the CDR3 is TGTGCCAGCAGTTCCTTAGCCAATGAGCAGTTCTTC. This gives the protein CASSSLANEQFF.